Presented here are 32 T cell receptor beta chains from one specimen sequenced in a study of CD8 T cells in Susac syndrome. Random hexamers primed reverse transcription of about 0.45 to 1 ug RNA. TCRdb re-called the immunoSEQ multiplex PCR reads with MiXCR, one entry per CDR3 protein. The sample lists some 130,000 distinct CDR3 sequences; approximately 95% were seen once. Sequenced input: CD8+ T cells from PBMCs. The receptor set was obtained from a human donor with Susac syndrome.

This clonotype was counted a single time. V gene TRBV30 combines with J gene TRBJ2-7; TRBD1 is a possible D gene (5 bases). Germline assignment: CDR1 GTSNPN and CDR2 SVGIG (reference sequence). This CDR3 comprises 14 residues. CDR3 in amino acids: CVCDMGHTVYEQYF. The DNA for the CDR3 is TGTGTCTGCGATATGGGGCACACTGTCTACGAGCAGTACTTC.

The chain joins TRBV4-1 to TRBJ1-5, with 7 nucleotides matching TRBD1. The CDR3 runs 14 residues. Unmatched junction bases numbered 6, after V lost 4 bases and J lost 6 bases. CDR1 and CDR2 (germline): MGHRA, YSYEKL. CDR3 sequence reads: CASSLGQVGQPQHF. CDR3 nucleotides: TGCGCCAGCAGCCTCGGACAGGTGGGTCAGCCCCAGCATTTT.

The CDR3 nucleotides are TGTGCCAGCAGAAAAGGAGATGAGCAGTTCTTC. This gives the protein CASRKGDEQFF. The chain recombines TRBV9 with TRBJ2-1, with D unclear. Trimming removed 5 bases from V and 8 bases from J, with 8 bases in between. This CDR3 comprises 11 residues. Germline assignment: CDR1 SGDLS and CDR2 YYNGEE.

The chain carries TRBV29-1 and TRBJ1-2; TRBD1 might be the D (5 bases). V lost 0 bases and J 10 bases, leaving 6 bases between the germline ends. The CDR3 length is 10 residues. Germline V CDR1 and CDR2: SQVTM, ANQGSEA. CDR3 DNA sequence: TGCAGCGTTGAAGAGGGGGACTACACCTTC. This translates into CSVEEGDYTF. Drawing the rest from reference TRBV29-1 and TRBJ1-2, the complete variable domain is SAVISQKPSRDICQRGTSLTIQCQVDSQVTMMFWYRQQPGQSLTLIATANQGSEATYESGFVIDKFPISRPNLTFSTLTVSNMSPEDSSIYLCSVEEGDYTFGSGTRLTVV.

This clonotype was seen just once. V usage is TRBV3-1 and J usage is TRBJ2-1; perhaps TRBD2 as D (5 bases). V lost 0 bases and J 8 bases, leaving 14 bases between the germline ends. This CDR3 contains 15 residues. Germline CDR1 LGHDT, CDR2 YNNKEL (reference sequence). CDR3 DNA: TGTGCCAGCAGCCAAGATCTCGGACTTCAGGATGAGCAGTTCTTC. Its translation: CASSQDLGLQDEQFF.

The chain combines TRBV29-1 with TRBJ2-5; maybe TRBD1 (6 bases). Germline V CDR1 and CDR2: SQVTM, ANQGSEA. This CDR3 spans 14 amino acids. Trimming pared 3 bases from V and 4 bases from J, leaving 15 bases between. The CDR3 spells CSVDGRGSLETQYF. The DNA of the CDR3 is TGCAGCGTTGACGGCAGGGGCTCTCTAGAGACCCAGTACTTC.

V usage is TRBV5-6 and J usage is TRBJ2-1; 7 positions agree with TRBD2. Germline lookup yields CDR1 SGHDT and CDR2 YYEEEE. The trim removed 7 bases at V and 11 bases at J, leaving 6 bases unmatched. The CDR3 is 11 amino acids. Here the CDR3 reads CASFVAGKQFF. CDR3 in DNA: TGTGCCAGCTTCGTAGCGGGTAAGCAGTTCTTC.

CDR3 sequence reads: CASSVTGGMSNEQFF. CDR3 in DNA: TGCGCCAGCAGCGTGACAGGGGGCATGAGCAATGAGCAGTTCTTC. V gene TRBV5-1 combines with J gene TRBJ2-1; 10 positions match TRBD1. The germline CDR1 and CDR2 sequences are SGHRS and YFSETQ. Unmatched junction bases numbered 7, after V lost 4 bases and J lost 6 bases. This CDR3 spans 15 amino acids.

The chain employs TRBV5-6 and TRBJ1-2; D not certain. This CDR3 spans 13 amino acids. Germline CDR1 is SGHDT and CDR2 is YYEEEE. The V and J ends lost 0 bases and 6 bases respectively, with 9 bases between them. CDR3 coding DNA: TGTGCCAGCAGCTTGGCATCCCCAGATGGCTACACCTTC. Translation: CASSLASPDGYTF.

CDR3 sequence reads: CASSGLNRPLYEQYF. Here the CDR3 DNA reads TGTGCCAGCAGTGGACTGAACCGCCCCCTCTACGAGCAGTACTTC. The gene calls are TRBV6-1 and TRBJ2-7; D is undetermined. Germline V gene lookup returns CDR1 MNHNS and CDR2 SASEGT. The germline V and J ends were trimmed by 4 bases and 3 bases, with 16 bases remaining between them. The CDR3 contains 15 residues.

The chain employs TRBV27 and TRBJ1-2; 9 bases agree with TRBD1. This CDR3 contains 14 residues. Germline-derived CDR1 and CDR2 are MNHEY and SMNVEV (reference sequence). V shed 3 bases, J shed 6 bases, and the junction held 5 bases outside the gene matches. The chain's CDR3 is CASSFSDRGDGYTF. CDR3 DNA: TGTGCCAGCAGTTTCTCCGACAGGGGGGATGGCTACACCTTC.

The chain is built from TRBV6-2 or TRBV6-3 and TRBJ2-5, with 9 bases identical to TRBD2. V gave up 8 bases and J gave up 3 bases; unmatched junction bases: 13. This CDR3 spans 16 amino acids. The germline gives CDR1 MNHEY, CDR2 SVGEGT. The CDR3: CASARPVAGGEETQYF. CDR3 nucleotide sequence: TGTGCCAGCGCACGCCCGGTGGCGGGAGGGGAAGAGACCCAGTACTTC.

This clonotype was counted a single time. V is TRBV7-9 and J is TRBJ2-7; maybe TRBD1 (5 bases). Between the trimmed V and J ends, which lost 5 bases and 2 bases, there was a span of 19 bases. This CDR3 contains 16 residues. CDR1 is SEHNR and CDR2 is FQNEAQ in the germline V gene (reference sequence). The CDR3 DNA reads TGTGCCAGCAGCGGCTCCCGGACACCGAACCCCTACGAGCAGTACTTC. This codes for CASSGSRTPNPYEQYF.

This chain connects TRBV14 to TRBJ1-2; tentatively, D is TRBD1 (6 bases). This CDR3 has 15 amino acids. V was shortened by 0 bases and J by 6 bases, with 14 bases between the two germline ends. The germline gives CDR1 SGHDN, CDR2 FVKESK. CDR3 in DNA: TGTGCCAGCAGCCAAGATCCCGGGGGGGCTAATGGCTACACCTTC. Translated, it gives CASSQDPGGANGYTF.

J is TRBJ2-3 and V is TRBV6-5; D call uncertain. V was trimmed by 2 bases and J by 2 bases, leaving 5 bases between them. This CDR3 spans 13 amino acids. Germline V CDR1 and CDR2: MNHEY, SVGAGI. CDR3 sequence: CASSYLHTDTQYF. CDR3 bases: TGTGCCAGCAGTTACCTACACACAGATACGCAGTATTTT.

The V gene is TRBV9, the J gene TRBJ2-7; D might be TRBD1 (6 bases). The ends were cut back, 3 bases at V and 0 bases at J, with 16 bases in the middle. Germline-derived CDR1 and CDR2 are SGDLS and YYNGEE. The length of the CDR3 is 16 residues. Written as DNA, the CDR3 is TGTGCCAGCAGCGCCAACGCCGGGACAACCTCCTACGAGCAGTACTTC. This translates into CASSANAGTTSYEQYF. The entire variable domain, with the rest obtained from reference TRBV9 and TRBJ2-7, is as follows: DSGVTQTPKHLITATGQRVTLRCSPRSGDLSVYWYQQSLDQGLQFLIQYYNGEERAKGNILERFSAQQFPDLHSELNLSSLELGDSALYFCASSANAGTTSYEQYFGPGTRLTVT.

The V and J genes are TRBV20-1 and TRBJ2-1; 10 nucleotides match TRBD2. V trimming: 2 bases; J trimming: 8 bases; junction bases outside the gene matches: 3. CDR3 length: 13 amino acids. Germline CDR1 reads DFQATT; CDR2 reads SNEGSKA (reference sequence). The CDR3 reads CSARSSGSYEQFF. DNA for the CDR3: TGCAGTGCTAGATCTAGCGGGAGCTATGAGCAGTTCTTC.

The rearrangement links TRBV30 to TRBJ2-2; 7 bases fit TRBD2. The CDR3 is 14 amino acids. Looked up from germline, CDR1 is GTSNPN and CDR2 is SVGIG (reference sequence). V lost 0 bases, J lost 4 bases, and 2 bases stayed unmatched. The CDR3 here is CAWSVGGVTGELFF. Written as DNA, the CDR3 is TGTGCCTGGAGTGTTGGGGGGGTCACCGGGGAGCTGTTTTTT.

V is TRBV3-1 and J is TRBJ2-7; no firm D call. Germline CDR1 reads LGHDT; CDR2 reads YNNKEL (reference sequence). Trimming shortened V by 4 bases and J by 0 bases, and 13 bases separated the two germline ends. The CDR3 contains 15 residues. CDR3 sequence (DNA): TGTGCCAGCAGCCCCTTGCGGTCAACCTCCTACGAGCAGTACTTC. Translating gives CASSPLRSTSYEQYF.

The chain has TRBV5-6 and TRBJ2-3; 9 bases line up with TRBD2. The CDR3 consists of 17 residues. With 0 bases clipped from V and 0 bases from J, the junction kept 5 bases outside the gene matches. In germline, CDR1 is SGHDT, CDR2 YYEEEE. The CDR3 DNA reads TGTGCCAGCAGCTTGGGGCTGACTAGCGGAAGCACAGATACGCAGTATTTT. This sequence encodes CASSLGLTSGSTDTQYF. The full variable domain, with the rest looked up from reference TRBV5-6 and TRBJ2-3, is DAGVTQSPTHLIKTRGQQVTLRCSPKSGHDTVSWYQQALGQGPQFIFQYYEEEERQRGNFPDRFSGHQFPNYSSELNVNALLLGDSALYLCASSLGLTSGSTDTQYFGPGTRLTVL.

A single count supports this clonotype. The chain couples TRBV28 to TRBJ2-7; D gene uncertain. Trimming removed 8 bases from V and 0 bases from J, with 14 bases in between. The germline V gene encodes CDR1 MDHEN and CDR2 SYDVKM. The CDR3 extends over 14 amino acids. CDR3 DNA sequence: TGTGCCAGCTCCCTGGGCGGAACCTCCTACGAGCAGTACTTC. Translation: CASSLGGTSYEQYF.

V is TRBV7-6 and J is TRBJ2-7; possible D gene TRBD1, 6 bases. This CDR3 is 14 amino acids long. Germline V gene sequence: CDR1 SGHVS, CDR2 FNYEAQ. V gave up 4 bases and J gave up 2 bases, with 12 bases separating them. The CDR3 loop reads CASSSAGEAYEQYF. The CDR3 region has the DNA TGTGCCAGCAGCTCCGCAGGGGAAGCCTACGAGCAGTACTTC.

This chain uses TRBV7-8 with TRBJ1-2, with TRBD1 identical over 8 bases. The CDR3 length is 15 residues. Germline CDR1 reads SGHVS; CDR2 reads FQNEAQ. V was pared by 0 bases and J by 5 bases, with 5 bases of the junction left unmatched. The CDR3: CASSLAQGGGYGYTF. The CDR3 DNA is TGTGCCAGCAGCTTAGCACAGGGGGGTGGATATGGCTACACCTTC.

The chain uses TRBV14 and TRBJ1-5; 9 bases agree with TRBD1. The germline V gene encodes CDR1 SGHDN and CDR2 FVKESK. With 3 bases clipped from V and 9 bases from J, the junction kept 6 bases outside the gene matches. There are 14 residues in the CDR3. The CDR3 loop is CASSQGQGSLPQHF. The CDR3 nucleotides read TGTGCCAGCAGCCAGGGACAGGGCTCTCTGCCCCAGCATTTT.

The chain carries TRBV20-1 and TRBJ2-7, with a weak D call TRBD2 (6 bases). The V gene lost 6 bases and the J gene lost 2 bases, with 11 bases spanning the gap. The CDR3 runs to 12 residues. CDR1 and CDR2 from the germline V gene are DFQATT and SNEGSKA (reference sequence). Written as DNA, the CDR3 is TGCAGTGCCGGGGACTGGGCCTACGAGCAGTACTTC. Translation gives CSAGDWAYEQYF.

This chain joins TRBV29-1 and TRBJ2-7, with a tentative D call TRBD2 (5 bases). Trimming took 1 base from V and 4 from J, leaving 17 bases between them. The CDR3 contains 15 residues. Looked up from germline, CDR1 is SQVTM and CDR2 is ANQGSEA. The CDR3 region is CSVEGGSAEPYEQYF. The CDR3 DNA is TGCAGCGTTGAAGGTGGTAGCGCCGAACCTTACGAGCAGTACTTC.

V and J are TRBV27 and TRBJ2-1; 11 nucleotides align to TRBD2. CDR1 is MNHEY and CDR2 is SMNVEV in the germline V gene (reference sequence). Losses at the gene ends were 5 bases for V and 4 bases for J; bases not matched to a gene: 4. The CDR3 totals 15 residues. The CDR3 protein is CASSTGTSGYNEQFF. The DNA for the CDR3 is TGTGCCAGCAGTACAGGGACTAGCGGATACAATGAGCAGTTCTTC.

The CDR3 reads CSGGLAGIYNEQFF. The CDR3 region has the DNA TGCAGTGGGGGGCTAGCGGGGATCTACAATGAGCAGTTCTTC. V is TRBV20-1 and J is TRBJ2-1; 9 bases fit TRBD2. Looked up from germline, CDR1 is DFQATT and CDR2 is SNEGSKA (reference sequence). This CDR3 is 14 amino acids long. Trimming removed 7 bases from V and 3 bases from J; junction bases left unmatched: 7.

V and J are TRBV25-1 and TRBJ1-2; a weak D match, TRBD1 (5 bases). CDR3 length equals 15 residues. Germline CDR1 reads MGHDK; CDR2 reads SYGVNS. V was clipped by 6 bases and J by 3 bases, with 17 bases between them. The CDR3 bases are TGTGCCAGCAGCGATGGACCCCAGGGTTACTATGGCTACACCTTC. As protein: CASSDGPQGYYGYTF.

This clonotype was seen only once. The chain links TRBV2 to TRBJ2-1; no firm D call. Trimming took 8 bases from V and 0 from J, leaving 17 bases between them. The germline V gene encodes CDR1 SNHLY and CDR2 FYNNEI. The CDR3 sequence is 16 residues long. CDR3 coding DNA: TGTGCCAGCCTTAAAGCTCTAGGGATCTCCTACAATGAGCAGTTCTTC. It is translated as CASLKALGISYNEQFF.

This rearrangement joins TRBV4-1 to TRBJ2-7; possible D gene TRBD1, 6 bases. Trimming removed 0 bases at V and 5 bases at J, with 17 bases between. Germline values: CDR1 MGHRA, CDR2 YSYEKL. The CDR3 length is 16 residues. The CDR3 sequence is CASSQDGGHPPNEQYF. CDR3 DNA sequence: TGCGCCAGCAGCCAAGATGGGGGACACCCGCCCAACGAGCAGTACTTC.

The chain combines TRBV30 with TRBJ1-2, with 7 positions matching TRBD1. In germline, CDR1 is GTSNPN, CDR2 SVGIG (reference sequence). The V and J ends lost 3 bases and 2 bases, in that order; junction bases with no gene match: 3. The CDR3 is 13 amino acids. Here the CDR3 DNA reads TGTGCCTGGAGAGAGACAGGGAACTATGGCTACACCTTC. Amino acids: CAWRETGNYGYTF. Complete variable domain (other parts from reference TRBV30 and TRBJ1-2): SQTIHQWPATLVQPVGSPLSLECTVEGTSNPNLYWYRQAAGRGLQLLFYSVGIGQISSEVPQNLSASRPQDRQFILSSKKLLLSDSGFYLCAWRETGNYGYTFGSGTRLTVV.